Shown below are 28 T cell receptor beta chains from a single sample sequenced in a study of blood T cell repertoires in COVID-19. Using immunoSEQ multiplex PCR, the repertoire was profiled, and TCRdb retains in-frame clones only, with some absent. The table has around 23,000 clones, less than 90% seen once. Sequencing was performed on peripheral blood. The receptors come from a human donor with acute or convalescent COVID-19. The donor label of this sample is uncertain.

This clone came up once. This sequence joins TRBV18 and TRBJ2-2; 8 nucleotides align to TRBD1. Germline V CDR1 and CDR2: KGHSH, LQKENI. Trimming at V came to 1 base and at J to 4 bases, leaving 8 bases not matched to a gene. The CDR3 loop spans 17 amino acids. The CDR3: CASSPLSRGQVTGELFF. DNA for the CDR3: TGTGCCAGCTCACCACTGTCCAGGGGGCAAGTCACCGGGGAGCTGTTTTTT. Drawing the rest from reference TRBV18 and TRBJ2-2, the complete variable domain is NAGVMQNPRHLVRRRGQEARLRCSPMKGHSHVYWYRQLPEEGLKFMVYLQKENIIDESGMPKERFSAEFPKEGPSILRIQQVVRGDSAAYFCASSPLSRGQVTGELFFGEGSRLTVL.

V gene TRBV4-3 combines with J gene TRBJ1-2; weak D call: TRBD1 (6 bases). The CDR3 runs 15 residues. CDR1 and CDR2 (germline): LGHNA, YSLEER. V was clipped by 1 base and J by 4 bases, with 13 bases between them. CDR3 loop: CASSQAQGGGYGYTF. For the CDR3, the DNA is TGCGCCAGCAGCCAAGCACAGGGCGGGGGCTATGGCTACACCTTC.

The rearrangement uses TRBV11-3 and TRBJ2-3; TRBD2 matches 9 bases. Per germline, CDR1 SGHNT and CDR2 YENEEA. Trimming at V came to 5 bases and at J to 2 bases, leaving 11 bases not matched to a gene. The CDR3 runs 17 residues. CDR3 protein: CASSGTSQVGDTDTQYF. The CDR3 DNA follows: TGTGCCAGCAGCGGGACTAGCCAAGTGGGGGACACAGATACGCAGTATTTT.

The chain couples TRBV20-1 to TRBJ2-7, with 7 positions matching TRBD1. The germline V gene has CDR1 DFQATT and CDR2 SNEGSKA (reference sequence). The CDR3 loop spans 12 amino acids. The trim removed 3 bases at V and 6 bases at J, leaving 5 bases unmatched. CDR3 in DNA: TGCAGTGCTAGTGACAGGGTGTCCGAGCAGTACTTC. It encodes CSASDRVSEQYF.

This chain links TRBV6-1 with TRBJ1-1, with D hard to call. Germline-derived CDR1 and CDR2 are MNHNS and SASEGT. CDR3 length equals 13 residues. V gave up 3 bases and J gave up 3 bases, with 8 bases separating them. CDR3 amino acids: CASSDEGYTEAFF. CDR3 coding DNA: TGTGCCAGCAGTGATGAGGGATACACTGAAGCTTTCTTT.

This clone was detected once. This chain links TRBV19 with TRBJ2-3, with a possible D match to TRBD1 (6 bases). The V and J ends lost 5 bases and 2 bases respectively, with 26 bases between them. The CDR3 is 19 amino acids. CDR1 is LNHDA, CDR2 SQIVND, per germline (reference sequence). The CDR3 bases are TGTGCCAGTAGTCCCCAATATAGGGAACAGGGACAACTCACAGATACGCAGTATTTT. Its translation: CASSPQYREQGQLTDTQYF. Full variable domain (missing parts from reference TRBV19 and TRBJ2-3): DGGITQSPKYLFRKEGQNVTLSCEQNLNHDAMYWYRQDPGQGLRLIYYSQIVNDFQKGDIAEGYSVSREKKESFPLTVTSAQKNPTAFYLCASSPQYREQGQLTDTQYFGPGTRLTVL.

This chain uses TRBV19 with TRBJ2-2, with unresolved D. The CDR3 covers 13 residues. CDR1 LNHDA and CDR2 SQIVND come from the germline V gene (reference sequence). The V end lost 1 base, the J end lost 5 bases, and 5 bases lay between the germline ends. The CDR3 is CASSIAGTGELFF. In DNA form, the CDR3 reads TGTGCCAGTAGTATAGCAGGTACCGGGGAGCTGTTTTTT.

V usage is TRBV29-1 and J usage is TRBJ2-7, with D possibly being TRBD1 (5 bases). Trimming removed 4 bases from V and 0 bases from J, with 10 bases in between. Germline V gives CDR1 SQVTM, CDR2 ANQGSEA. This CDR3 region has 13 residues. The chain's CDR3 is CSVGDGHSYEQYF. CDR3 in DNA: TGCAGCGTTGGCGACGGACACTCCTACGAGCAGTACTTC.

This clone has only a few counts. This rearrangement joins TRBV7-9 to TRBJ1-1, with 8 bases identical to TRBD1. This CDR3 spans 17 amino acids. The germline V gene encodes CDR1 SEHNR and CDR2 FQNEAQ (reference sequence). V was pared by 5 bases and J by 1 base, with 12 bases of the junction left unmatched. CDR3 nucleotides: TGTGCCAGCAGCCCATCCCGTCCGACAGGGGAGAACACTGAAGCTTTCTTT. Translating it yields CASSPSRPTGENTEAFF. Together with reference TRBV7-9 and TRBJ1-1, the CDR3 gives the full variable domain: DTGVSQNPRHKITKRGQNVTFRCDPISEHNRLYWYRQTLGQGPEFLTYFQNEAQLEKSRLLSDRFSAERPKGSFSTLEIQRTEQGDSAMYLCASSPSRPTGENTEAFFGQGTRLTVV.

The chain joins TRBV14 to TRBJ2-7; 10 bases fit TRBD2. V shed 4 bases and J 2 bases; nucleotides not matched to a gene: 5. This CDR3 region has 15 residues. CDR1 is SGHDN, CDR2 FVKESK, per germline. In DNA form, the CDR3 reads TGTGCCAGCAGCCGAACCGGGACTAGCGCCTACGAGCAGTACTTC. Translation: CASSRTGTSAYEQYF.

J is TRBJ2-2 and V is TRBV7-9, with D possibly being TRBD2 (6 bases). V lost 11 bases and J 1 base, leaving 17 bases between the germline ends. Germline CDR1 and CDR2: SEHNR and FQNEAQ (reference sequence). The CDR3 spans 15 residues. CDR3 in DNA: TGTGCCTGGGGGACGAGGGAGGAGAACACCGGGGAGCTGTTTTTT. This sequence encodes CAWGTREENTGELFF.

The chain employs TRBV5-1 and TRBJ2-1, with a possible D match to TRBD2 (6 bases). The CDR3 is 16 amino acids. The germline V gene has CDR1 SGHRS and CDR2 YFSETQ. With 0 bases removed from V and 0 bases from J, the gap between germline ends came to 10 bases. The CDR3 DNA sequence: TGCGCCAGCAGCTTGGAAGGAGCGGGCTCCTACAATGAGCAGTTCTTC. Protein: CASSLEGAGSYNEQFF.

Here the CDR3 reads CASSFGGSSYEQYF. CDR3 nucleotide sequence: TGTGCCAGCAGCTTCGGCGGGAGTTCCTACGAGCAGTACTTC. This sequence joins TRBV6-2 or TRBV6-3 and TRBJ2-7; 7 bases match TRBD2. The CDR3 loop spans 14 amino acids. The germline CDR1 and CDR2 sequences are MNHEY and SVGEGT. V was clipped by 6 bases and J by 1 base; unmatched bases: 6.

V is TRBV2 and J is TRBJ1-3, with TRBD1 matching over 8 bases. Trimming cost V 8 bases and J 3 bases; bases outside gene matches: 9. Germline V CDR1 and CDR2: SNHLY, FYNNEI. The CDR3 consists of 15 residues. The CDR3 loop is CASAGGGLYGNTIYF. For the CDR3, the DNA is TGTGCCAGCGCAGGGGGCGGCCTGTATGGAAACACCATATATTTT.

The chain links TRBV19 to TRBJ2-7; D is possibly TRBD2 (5 bases). In germline, CDR1 is LNHDA, CDR2 SQIVND (reference sequence). This CDR3 contains 13 residues. Trimming took off 5 bases at V and 6 bases at J, with 14 bases between the two ends. The chain's CDR3 is CASSPWTGTEQYF. The CDR3 DNA sequence: TGTGCCAGTAGTCCCTGGACGGGAACCGAGCAGTACTTC.

This sequence joins TRBV27 and TRBJ1-1; D unresolved. Germline V CDR1 and CDR2: MNHEY, SMNVEV (reference sequence). V lost 3 bases to trimming and J lost 8 bases, with 10 bases between them. This CDR3 is 12 amino acids long. Here the CDR3 reads CASSFIGGEAFF. The CDR3 nucleotides read TGTGCCAGCAGTTTCATCGGCGGCGAAGCTTTCTTT.

The rearrangement links TRBV25-1 to TRBJ2-7, with D tentatively TRBD1 (6 bases). V lost 6 bases, J lost 2 bases, and 8 bases lay in between. The CDR3 contains 12 residues. The V gene's germline CDR1 is MGHDK and CDR2 SYGVNS. DNA for the CDR3: TGTGCCAGCAGGGACAGCACCTACGAGCAGTACTTC. Residues: CASRDSTYEQYF.

This sequence joins TRBV9 and TRBJ2-1; 7 bases fit TRBD2. CDR3 size: 15 residues. Trimming at V came to 4 bases and at J to 0 bases, leaving 4 bases not matched to a gene. CDR1 and CDR2 (germline): SGDLS, YYNGEE. The CDR3: CASSPGRLSYNEQFF. The CDR3 DNA follows: TGTGCCAGCAGCCCCGGGAGGCTCTCCTACAATGAGCAGTTCTTC. Based on the CDR3 plus reference TRBV9 and TRBJ2-1, the full variable domain is DSGVTQTPKHLITATGQRVTLRCSPRSGDLSVYWYQQSLDQGLQFLIQYYNGEERAKGNILERFSAQQFPDLHSELNLSSLELGDSALYFCASSPGRLSYNEQFFGPGTRLTVL.

This clone was observed a handful of times. The chain is built from TRBV7-9 and TRBJ1-5, with no clear D. The V gene lost 4 bases and the J gene lost 4 bases, with 11 bases spanning the gap. This CDR3 has 14 residues. Germline V CDR1 and CDR2: SEHNR, FQNEAQ (reference sequence). CDR3 sequence: CASSSELDNQPQHF. In DNA form, the CDR3 reads TGTGCCAGCAGCTCCGAACTCGATAATCAGCCCCAGCATTTT.

This clone has a handful of counts. The rearrangement uses TRBV5-5 and TRBJ2-5; tentatively, D is TRBD2 (6 bases). V was cut by 3 bases and J by 0 bases, with 9 bases left in between. From germline, CDR1 is SGHKS and CDR2 YYEKEE (reference sequence). The CDR3 loop spans 14 amino acids. The CDR3 DNA reads TGTGCCAGCAGCTACGGGGGAGACCAAGAGACCCAGTACTTC. This codes for CASSYGGDQETQYF.

The gene calls are TRBV21-1 and TRBJ1-5. TRBV21-1 constitutes a pseudogene. The length of the CDR3 is 15 residues. The CDR3 here is CASSKEGGSNQPQHF. The CDR3 region has the DNA TGTGCCAGCAGCAAAGAGGGGGGGAGCAATCAGCCCCAGCATTTT.

This rearrangement joins TRBV7-2 to TRBJ1-1, with 7 positions matching TRBD1. CDR3 length: 14 amino acids. V lost 5 bases to trimming and J lost 5 bases; unmatched junction nucleotides: 8. Germline lookup yields CDR1 SGHTA and CDR2 FQGNSA. CDR3 bases: TGTGCCAGCAGCGGGGCGACAGGGACGACTGAAGCTTTCTTT. This encodes CASSGATGTTEAFF.

The chain carries TRBV7-2 and TRBJ2-1; the D gene is possibly TRBD2 (6 bases). Germline V gene lookup returns CDR1 SGHTA and CDR2 FQGNSA. Deletions cut 5 bases from V and 8 bases from J, with 19 bases between. CDR3 length: 15 amino acids. The CDR3 DNA follows: TGTGCCAGCAGCCTGCGGGACTTCGTGCCGCATGAGCAGTTCTTC. Its translation is CASSLRDFVPHEQFF.

The chain couples TRBV12-3 or TRBV12-4 to TRBJ2-5, with D perhaps matching TRBD1 (5 bases). Deletions cut 5 bases from V and 9 bases from J, with 13 bases between. This CDR3 region has 12 residues. The CDR3 is CASSPAGLAQYF. CDR3 bases: TGTGCCAGCAGTCCCGCAGGGTTGGCCCAGTACTTC.

The chain links TRBV6-4 to TRBJ2-5; D is uncertain. The CDR3 sequence is 13 residues long. Germline V gene lookup returns CDR1 MRHNA and CDR2 SNTAGT. V was pared by 3 bases and J by 2 bases, with 7 bases between. CDR3 in amino acids: CASSESPQETQYF. The CDR3 bases are TGTGCCAGCAGTGAATCTCCGCAAGAGACCCAGTACTTC.

V usage is TRBV6-2 or TRBV6-3 and J usage is TRBJ2-1, with TRBD1 matching over 8 bases. The trim removed 6 bases at V and 11 bases at J, leaving 12 bases unmatched. The CDR3 length is 14 residues. Germline values: CDR1 MNHEY, CDR2 SVGEGT. CDR3 sequence (DNA): TGTGCCAGCAGCCGTCCCGGGACAGGTGTACAGCAGTTCTTC. Its protein is CASSRPGTGVQQFF.

In DNA form, the CDR3 reads TGTGCCAGTAGTGCACAAGGGACAGGAGACTATGGCTACACCTTC. It codes for CASSAQGTGDYGYTF. V is TRBV19 and J is TRBJ1-2; 8 bases agree with TRBD1. The germline gives CDR1 LNHDA, CDR2 SQIVND (reference sequence). The CDR3 spans 15 residues. The V gene end was trimmed by 5 bases and the J gene end by 3 bases; junction bases not matched to a gene: 8.

This rearrangement joins TRBV5-1 to TRBJ2-1; TRBD1 agrees at 7 bases. The germline V gene has CDR1 SGHRS and CDR2 YFSETQ. The CDR3 runs 15 residues. The ends lost 3 bases at V and 4 bases at J; junction bases unmatched: 7. CDR3: CASSSSGTAYNEQFF. In nucleotides, the CDR3 is TGCGCCAGCAGCTCTAGTGGGACAGCTTACAATGAGCAGTTCTTC.